This TCR beta chain was identified in a study of cytomegalovirus exposure and HLA in healthy donors (dated by TCRdb to about 2017). Regarding the complete study: An earlier analysis of some 550 of the donors reported 250 to 300 Gb of sequence data and roughly 100 million unique TCR beta sequences from some 180 million T cells. An earlier analysis of several hundred of the donors applied high-throughput TCR beta sequencing to assess whether each TCR beta V gene segment acted as functional or pseudogenic. An early release that covered fewer than 800 HLA-typed donors contained around 300 gigabases of sequencing data and tens of millions of unique TCR sequences. Of the 398 genotyped donors, roughly 85% fell in the genetic ancestry cluster associated with self-reported Caucasian donors. A later analysis re-analyzed previously published TCR beta repertoires from 666 donors and added high-resolution HLA genotyping to study TCR occurrence patterns. The study profiled the T cell repertoires of some 610 subjects by immunosequencing and related them to cytomegalovirus serostatus. Because of strong linkage in the cohort, roughly five DR-DQ haplotypes were treated as single units for association and clustering. The number of typed donors differed by locus: about 620-640 for A, B, C, DRB1 and DQB1; approximately 520 for DQA1; about 600 for DPA1; and 400 to 480 for DPB1. HLA typing covered class I and class II loci at four-digit resolution. Rather than using new phenotypic data, the later analysis identified candidate immune exposures from TCR beta sequences and from how often those sequences occurred across donors. A separate validation cohort of roughly 130 different subjects was used in addition to the approximately 700-subject first cohort. Among roughly 400 genotyped donors of the cohort, an average of around 250,000 unique TCR beta nucleotide sequences was sequenced per donor, of which 15% to 20% were non-productive. Genome-wide SNP genotypes for about three fifths of the roughly 670 donors were used in a later genetic analysis, which treated that subset as a discovery cohort. To predict cytomegalovirus infection status, the study combined high-throughput TCR immunosequencing, statistical association of individual TCRs with disease status, and machine learning. Every repertoire in the discovery cohort had been generated on one and the same sequencing platform. Donor age, sex, ethnicity and CMV serostatus were collected together with the repertoire data. The aim of the study was to test whether cataloging public T cell receptors could identify signatures of past pathogen exposure. What the authors observed across the whole study: According to a later analysis, parvovirus B19, influenza, CMV and Epstein-Barr virus appeared linked to several top co-occurrence clusters. A later analysis found that most CMV-associated TCR beta chains appeared HLA-restricted, with HLA associations seemingly driven largely by CMV exposure. A cluster of highly shared sequence variants was judged likely to be a technical artifact of the sequencing pipeline. Cytomegalovirus status was reported to be diagnosed by the classifier with high specificity and sensitivity in both the original and validation cohorts. The study listed 150 to 200 TCR beta chains as associated with cytomegalovirus. Linkage disequilibrium might explain the correlated functional status among segregating V segments, but an unknown experimental factor could not be excluded. Only TCR beta chains were sequenced in this cohort, and the absence of alpha or paired-chain data limited detectable features. Strong co-occurrence of HLA alleles, especially DR and DQ, made assigning TCR associations to individual alleles difficult. A few of the identified cytomegalovirus-associated TCR beta chains were confirmed in vitro to be specific for cytomegalovirus antigens. In a later analysis, HLA-associated TCR beta chains showed more clonal expansion and lower generation probabilities than non-associated chains that were equally common. Some IMGT-functional V segments, including TRBV6-2 and TRBV6-3, could not be told apart with the 87-base-pair reads, so those segments were excluded. Immune exposure information for the cohort was limited to CMV serostatus. Because counts were too low, roughly 16 rarely observed V segments, including chromosome 9 orphons, were left out of the earlier analysis of about 500 of the donors. Sequencing depth was assumed to be roughly uniform across donors in the presence/absence analyses, though that assumption may not hold. A further reported finding was that TCR beta sequences accurately predicted the HLA-A and HLA-B alleles for most subjects in the first cohort. In a later analysis, the rate of TCR association differed among HLA loci, with DRB1 alleles having the most associated TCRs and HLA-C alleles having the fewest. Compared with the 666-donor mean, donors in an Asian-associated ancestry cluster had fewer N-insertions in productive TCRs, according to a later genetic analysis. In an earlier analysis of roughly 560 of the donors, most TCR beta V segments were observed in productive rearrangements about 90% or about 30% of the time, broadly matching IMGT annotations. While some public TCRs were present in many individuals, most TCR sequences turned up only very rarely across donors. It was suggested by the authors that the approach could potentially be generalized to other disease states and immunological phenotypes. Because HLA typing was missing for some donors at each locus, association tests included only the typed subset. A later genetic analysis associated a missense DCLRE1C variant with V-gene and J-gene trimming of TCR beta chains, and an independent cohort replicated the association. At a false discovery rate of 0.05, a later analysis linked 16,951 TCR beta sequences to specific HLA alleles.

Including cysteine and phenylalanine, the CDR3 has 13 amino acids. Of the read, only the CDR3 DNA is kept; its 39 bases are in frame from base 1. From the germline V gene (reference sequence), CDR1 is LNHDA and CDR2 is SQIVND. V loses 5 bases, J loses 6 bases, and the germline ends lie 11 bases apart. The cohort consisted of some 670 healthy bone marrow donors. All cohort members were sampled while nominally healthy, although unrecorded immune exposures were likely present. The donor was CMV seronegative and was included in the group of 352 seronegative cohort members. Each donor provided a peripheral blood sample, and peripheral blood mononuclear cells were used for TCR beta sequencing. Genomic DNA was extracted from the blood cell samples with the Qiagen DNeasy Blood Extraction Kit. Library preparation employed the immunoSEQ multiplex PCR assay. For the multiplex PCR, a mixture combining 60 forward primers for TCR Vbeta segments and 13 reverse primers for TCR Jbeta segments was used. The CDR3 region of rearranged TCR beta genes was amplified from genomic DNA with a multiplex PCR assay. The amplified TCR beta libraries were sequenced on the Illumina HiSeq System as 87-base-pair reads. The paper's processing steps were these. A later analysis tallied approximately 87 million unique TCR beta chains across the 666 repertoires, and approximately 12 million of those chains were shared by two or more donors. Raw reads were error-corrected and collapsed into unique sequences by a nearest-neighbor algorithm in which closely related sequences were merged to remove PCR and sequencing errors. CDR3 sequences were aligned to IMGT reference sequences to assign V, D and J gene segments. For a sequence to be retained, a match of at least six nucleotides was required to both a V gene segment and a J gene segment. Rearrangements were classified as productive when the CDR3 lacked stop codons and remained in frame with V and J, and all other rearrangements were classified as non-productive. CDR3 was defined by IMGT convention, running from the second conserved V-encoded cysteine to the conserved J-encoded phenylalanine. The earlier analysis of some 580 of the donors excluded any sequence lacking an unambiguous match to a single V gene segment. An earlier analysis of several hundred of the donors called V segments functional above 56.7% productive rearrangements and segregating when the between-donor standard deviation exceeded 5%. A statistical classification framework was built to diagnose cytomegalovirus status from the catalog of TCR beta chain sequences. In a later analysis, TCR nucleotide sequences were compared against IMGT/GENE-DB human TR gene sequences so that V and J genes could be assigned. In a later analysis, CDR3 sequences and most-parsimonious VDJ recombination scenarios were assigned using the TCRdist pipeline. In a later analysis, every TCR beta chain was defined by the combination of its CDR3 amino acid sequence and its V-gene family, and reads without a unique V-gene family were dropped. A later analysis removed nearly 600 highly shared, low-generation-probability nucleotide sequences to deal with suspected cross-contamination and a sequencing artifact. In a later analysis, a clonal expansion index for each public chain was calculated from normalized within-repertoire ranks of inferred template counts. Generation probabilities in a later analysis came from a VDJ recombination model fitted to out-of-frame rearrangements, and those results were checked against IGoR. In a later analysis, TCR-TCR, TCR-HLA and TCR-CMV co-occurrence was scored with hypergeometric tests, and a repertoire-size bias correction was applied to TCR pairs. A later analysis estimated false discovery rates by permuting HLA or CMV assignments 20 times. In a later analysis, co-occurring TCRs were grouped using DBSCAN, and TCRdist sequence similarity was added for clustering within HLA-allele-positive subsets. Co-occurrence clustering excluded repertoires with fewer than 30,000 or more than 120,000 public chains, plus five with anomalous nucleotide sharing. Imported from immuneACCESS, the table was reduced by TCRdb to in-frame sequences with V and J called. These copies leave out some clones; in studies compared against another copy, an unresolved V gene accounts for under half, and the cause of the remainder is not known. Clonal size and the V and J genes are those of that table, whereas D and trimming came from the DNA. Here the sample has about 200,000 clones; less than 90% occur a single time. The ten largest account for more than 0.25% of the sample.

The table lists this clone with a few counts. Its antigen target is currently unknown. Base qualities are not recorded, but no much larger clone differs from it by a single base. Sequenced material: PBMCs. Recombination joined TRBV19 with TRBJ2-1; confidence is insufficient to name the D gene. The clonotype was recovered from a woman in her twenties or thirties in good health and CMV-seronegative. The CDR3 has the sequence CASSSPPSNEQFF. The DNA reads TGTGCCAGTAGTTCCCCCCCGAGCAATGAGCAGTTCTTC.